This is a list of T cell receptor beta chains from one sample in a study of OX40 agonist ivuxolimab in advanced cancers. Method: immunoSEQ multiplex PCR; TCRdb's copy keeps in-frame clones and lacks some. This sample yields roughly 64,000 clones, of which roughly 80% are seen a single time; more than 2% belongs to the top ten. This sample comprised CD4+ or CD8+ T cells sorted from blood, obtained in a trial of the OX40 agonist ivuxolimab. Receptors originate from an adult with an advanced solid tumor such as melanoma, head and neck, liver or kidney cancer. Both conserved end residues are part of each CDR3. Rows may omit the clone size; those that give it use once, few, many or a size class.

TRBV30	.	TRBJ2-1	CAWSVRDRQFF
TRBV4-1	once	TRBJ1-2	CASSLEGTRGHYGYTF
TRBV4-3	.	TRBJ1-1	CASSQLPGQFEAFF
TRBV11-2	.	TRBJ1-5	CASSLGDSSNQPQHF
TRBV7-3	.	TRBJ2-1	CASSPGTSVGNEQFF
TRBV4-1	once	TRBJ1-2	CASSHQDRDGYGYTF
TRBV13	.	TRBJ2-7	CASSLPTGGGQYF
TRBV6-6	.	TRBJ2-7	CASSLNFRQSYEQYF
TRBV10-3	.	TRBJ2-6	CAIRPGQGSGANVLTF
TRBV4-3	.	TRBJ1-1	CASSHTGVAEAFF
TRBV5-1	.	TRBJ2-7	CASSLGGGGNREQYF
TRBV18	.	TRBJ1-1	CASCKDRDAEAFF
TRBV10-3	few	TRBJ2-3	CAISPGLASTDTQYF
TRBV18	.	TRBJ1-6	CASSPSSGQGRDSPLHF
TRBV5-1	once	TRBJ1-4	CASSLTQESEKLFF
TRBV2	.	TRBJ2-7	CASSEWRGVNEQYF
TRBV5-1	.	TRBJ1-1	CASSLVPDEGAEAFF
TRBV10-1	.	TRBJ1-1	CASRYRVNTEAFF
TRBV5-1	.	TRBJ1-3	CASSGRQGARGNTIYF
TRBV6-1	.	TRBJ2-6	CASEYSGANVLTF
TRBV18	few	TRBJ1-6	CASSETGSNSPLHF
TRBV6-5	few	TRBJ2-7	CASSLRGQGTYEQYF
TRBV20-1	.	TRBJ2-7	CSARDNAVTHF
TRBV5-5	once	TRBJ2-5	CASSLWDQETQYF
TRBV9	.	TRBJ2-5	CASSVGHSQETQYF
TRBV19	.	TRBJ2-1	CASSIGPQSDEQFF
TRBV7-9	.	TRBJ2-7	CASSLAGIYEQYF
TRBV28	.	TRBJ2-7	CASSSSYEQYF
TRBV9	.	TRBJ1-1	CASSRHEGNTEAFF
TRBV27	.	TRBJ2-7	CASKFQGTGGYEQYF
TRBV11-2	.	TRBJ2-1	CASSSGERTGSNEQFF
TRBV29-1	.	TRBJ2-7	CSVSVGSYEQYF
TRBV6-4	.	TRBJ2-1	CASSESGQIYNEQFF
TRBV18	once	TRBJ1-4	CASSPPGTNSEKLFF
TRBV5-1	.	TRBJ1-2	CASSHGLTGFGGYTF
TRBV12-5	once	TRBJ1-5	CASGLDRGRFLSQPQHF
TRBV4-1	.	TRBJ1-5	CASSQDQGTPQHF
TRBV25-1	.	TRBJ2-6	CASSDWESSGANVLTF
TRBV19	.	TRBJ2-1	CASSMGTSRNNEQFF
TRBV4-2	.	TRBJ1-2	CASSQSGSLYGYTF
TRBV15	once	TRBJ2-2	CATSRVGSNTGELFF
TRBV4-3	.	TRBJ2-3	CASSHRTSGGAGSDTQYF